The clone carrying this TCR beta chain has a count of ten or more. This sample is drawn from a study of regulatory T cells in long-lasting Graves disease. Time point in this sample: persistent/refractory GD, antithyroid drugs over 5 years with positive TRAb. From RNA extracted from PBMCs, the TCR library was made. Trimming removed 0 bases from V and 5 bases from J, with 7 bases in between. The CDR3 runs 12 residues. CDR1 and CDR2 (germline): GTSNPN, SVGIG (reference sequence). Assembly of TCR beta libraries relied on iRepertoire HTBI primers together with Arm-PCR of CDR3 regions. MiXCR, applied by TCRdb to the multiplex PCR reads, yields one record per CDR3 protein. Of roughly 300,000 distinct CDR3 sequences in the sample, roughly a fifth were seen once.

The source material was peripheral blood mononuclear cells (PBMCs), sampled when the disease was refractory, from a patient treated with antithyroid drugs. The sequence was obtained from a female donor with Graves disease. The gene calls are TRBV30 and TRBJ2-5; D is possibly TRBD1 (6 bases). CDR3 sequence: CAWSVTGETQYF. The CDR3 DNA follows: TGTGCCTGGAGTGTGACAGGCGAGACCCAGTACTTC.